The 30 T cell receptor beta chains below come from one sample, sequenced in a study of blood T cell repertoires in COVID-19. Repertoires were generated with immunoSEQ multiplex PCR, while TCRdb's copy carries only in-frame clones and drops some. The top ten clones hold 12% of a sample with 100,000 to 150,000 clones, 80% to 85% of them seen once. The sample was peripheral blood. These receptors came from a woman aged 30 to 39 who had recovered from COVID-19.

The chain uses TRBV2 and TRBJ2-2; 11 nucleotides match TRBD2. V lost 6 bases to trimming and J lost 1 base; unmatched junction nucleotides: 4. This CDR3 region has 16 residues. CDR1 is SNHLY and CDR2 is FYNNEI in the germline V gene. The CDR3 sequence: CASSGGTSGNTGELFF. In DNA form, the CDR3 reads TGTGCCAGCAGCGGGGGGACTAGCGGGAACACCGGGGAGCTGTTTTTT.

CDR3 protein: CAWTQGTEAFF. The CDR3 nucleotides are TGTGCCTGGACACAGGGAACTGAAGCTTTCTTT. V and J are TRBV30 and TRBJ1-1; TRBD1 might be the D (6 bases). Germline V gene data show CDR1 as GTSNPN and CDR2 as SVGIG (reference sequence). The CDR3 has 11 amino acids. The V gene lost 4 bases and the J gene lost 5 bases, with 8 bases spanning the gap.

Written as DNA, the CDR3 is TGTGCCAGCAGCGTTGGGCAGGGATCATATGGCTACACCTTC. It is translated as CASSVGQGSYGYTF. The genes are TRBV9 and TRBJ1-2, with a possible D match to TRBD1 (5 bases). The CDR3 extends over 14 amino acids. V was trimmed by 2 bases and J by 5 bases, leaving 13 bases between them. Germline CDR1 SGDLS, CDR2 YYNGEE.

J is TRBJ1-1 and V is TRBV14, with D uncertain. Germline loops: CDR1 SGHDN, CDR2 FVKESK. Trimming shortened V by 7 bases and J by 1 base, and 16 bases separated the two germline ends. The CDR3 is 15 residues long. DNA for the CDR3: TGTGCCAGCATCAAGGTGGGTTCGGGGAACACTGAAGCTTTCTTT. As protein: CASIKVGSGNTEAFF.

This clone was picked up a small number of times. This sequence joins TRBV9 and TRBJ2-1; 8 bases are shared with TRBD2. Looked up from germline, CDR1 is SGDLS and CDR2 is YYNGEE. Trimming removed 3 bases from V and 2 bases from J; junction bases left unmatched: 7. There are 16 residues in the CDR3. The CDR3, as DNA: TGTGCCAGCAGCGGAACCGGGACTAGGGCCTACAATGAGCAGTTCTTC. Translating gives CASSGTGTRAYNEQFF.

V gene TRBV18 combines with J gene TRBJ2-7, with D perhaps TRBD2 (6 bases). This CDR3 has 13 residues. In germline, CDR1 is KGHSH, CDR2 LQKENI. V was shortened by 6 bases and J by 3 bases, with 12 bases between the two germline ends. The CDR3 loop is CASSGTGGYEQYF. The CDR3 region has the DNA TGTGCCAGCTCTGGGACCGGGGGCTACGAGCAGTACTTC.

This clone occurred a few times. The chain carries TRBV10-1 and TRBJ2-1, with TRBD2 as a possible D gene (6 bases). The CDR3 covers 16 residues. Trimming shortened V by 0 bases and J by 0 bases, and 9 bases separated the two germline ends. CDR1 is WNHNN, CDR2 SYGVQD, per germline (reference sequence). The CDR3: CASSESIGSSYNEQFF. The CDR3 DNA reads TGCGCCAGCAGTGAGTCGATCGGGAGCTCCTACAATGAGCAGTTCTTC.

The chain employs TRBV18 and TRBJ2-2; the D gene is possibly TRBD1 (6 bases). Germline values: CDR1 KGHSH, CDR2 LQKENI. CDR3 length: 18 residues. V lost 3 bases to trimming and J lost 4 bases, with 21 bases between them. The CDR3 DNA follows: TGTGCCAGCTCACCGTTTACTGTTGGGGGACAACCCACCGGGGAGCTGTTTTTT. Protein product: CASSPFTVGGQPTGELFF.

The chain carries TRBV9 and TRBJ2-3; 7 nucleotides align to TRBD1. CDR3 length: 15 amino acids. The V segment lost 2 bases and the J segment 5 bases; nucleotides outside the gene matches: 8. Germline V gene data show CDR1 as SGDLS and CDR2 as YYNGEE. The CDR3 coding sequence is TGTGCCAGCAGCGTTAGGGGGCTAAGGGTAGATACGCAGTATTTT. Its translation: CASSVRGLRVDTQYF.

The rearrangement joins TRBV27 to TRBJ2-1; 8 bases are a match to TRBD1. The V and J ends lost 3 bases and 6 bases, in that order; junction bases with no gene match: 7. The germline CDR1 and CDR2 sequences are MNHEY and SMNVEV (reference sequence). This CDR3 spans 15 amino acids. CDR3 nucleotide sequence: TGTGCCAGCAGTTTTATGACAGGGGTTCTCAATGAGCAGTTCTTC. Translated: CASSFMTGVLNEQFF.

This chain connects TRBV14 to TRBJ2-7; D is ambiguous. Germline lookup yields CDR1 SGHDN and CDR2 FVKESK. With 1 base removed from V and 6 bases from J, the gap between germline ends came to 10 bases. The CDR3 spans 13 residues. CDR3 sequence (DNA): TGTGCCAGCAGCCAAGTCAGAATCTCCGAGCAGTACTTC. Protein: CASSQVRISEQYF.

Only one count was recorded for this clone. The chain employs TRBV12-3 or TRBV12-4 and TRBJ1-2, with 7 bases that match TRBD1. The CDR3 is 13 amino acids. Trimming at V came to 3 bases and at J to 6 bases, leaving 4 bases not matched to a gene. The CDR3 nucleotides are TGTGCCAGCAGTTTCAGGGGGGCCAATGGCTACACCTTC. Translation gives CASSFRGANGYTF.

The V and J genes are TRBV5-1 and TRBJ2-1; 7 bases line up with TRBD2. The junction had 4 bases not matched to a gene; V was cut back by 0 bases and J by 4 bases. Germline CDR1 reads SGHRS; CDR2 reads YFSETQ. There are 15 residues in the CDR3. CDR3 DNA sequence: TGCGCCAGCAGCTTGGGCCTAGCGGATTACAATGAGCAGTTCTTC. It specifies CASSLGLADYNEQFF.

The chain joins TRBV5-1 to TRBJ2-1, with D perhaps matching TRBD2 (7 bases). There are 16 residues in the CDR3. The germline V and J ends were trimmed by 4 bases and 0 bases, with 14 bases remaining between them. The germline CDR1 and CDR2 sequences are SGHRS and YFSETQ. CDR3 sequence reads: CASSGEGGLSYNEQFF. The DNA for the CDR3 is TGCGCCAGCAGCGGGGAGGGGGGCCTCTCCTACAATGAGCAGTTCTTC.

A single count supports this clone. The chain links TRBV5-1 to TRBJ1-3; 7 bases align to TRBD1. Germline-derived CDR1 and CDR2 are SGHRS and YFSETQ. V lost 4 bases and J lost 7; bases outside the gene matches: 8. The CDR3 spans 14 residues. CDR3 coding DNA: TGCGCCAGCAGCCTTTCGGACAGGCAGAACACCATATATTTT. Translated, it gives CASSLSDRQNTIYF.

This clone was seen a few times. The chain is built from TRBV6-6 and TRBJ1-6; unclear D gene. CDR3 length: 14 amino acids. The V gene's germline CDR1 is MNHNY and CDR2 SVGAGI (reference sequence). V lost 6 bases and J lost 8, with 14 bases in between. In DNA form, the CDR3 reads TGTGCCAGCAGCTATAAACCGGTGGATTCACCCCTCCACTTT. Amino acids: CASSYKPVDSPLHF.

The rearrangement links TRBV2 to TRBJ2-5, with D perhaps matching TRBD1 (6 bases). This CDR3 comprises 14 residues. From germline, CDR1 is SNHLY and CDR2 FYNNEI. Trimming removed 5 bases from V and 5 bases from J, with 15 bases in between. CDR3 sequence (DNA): TGTGCCAGCAGTAATCTACAGGGAGAGGAGACCCAGTACTTC. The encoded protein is CASSNLQGEETQYF.

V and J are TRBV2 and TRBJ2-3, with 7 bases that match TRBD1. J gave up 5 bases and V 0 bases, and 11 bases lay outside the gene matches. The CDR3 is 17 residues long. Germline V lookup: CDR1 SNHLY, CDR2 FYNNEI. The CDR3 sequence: CASSEAPGQFGGDTQYF. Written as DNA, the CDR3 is TGTGCCAGCAGTGAAGCTCCGGGACAGTTTGGGGGAGATACGCAGTATTTT.

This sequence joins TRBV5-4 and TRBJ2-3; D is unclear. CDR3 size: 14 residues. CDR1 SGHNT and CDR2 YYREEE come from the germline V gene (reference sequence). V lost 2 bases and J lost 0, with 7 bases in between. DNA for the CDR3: TGTGCCAGCAGCTTACCAACTAGCACAGATACGCAGTATTTT. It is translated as CASSLPTSTDTQYF.

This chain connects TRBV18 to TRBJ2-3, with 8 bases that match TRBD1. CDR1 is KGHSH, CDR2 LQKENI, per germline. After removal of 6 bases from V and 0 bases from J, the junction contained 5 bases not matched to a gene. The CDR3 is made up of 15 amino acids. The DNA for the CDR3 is TGTGCCAGCTCGAGCCAGGGGGCAAGCACAGATACGCAGTATTTT. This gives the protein CASSSQGASTDTQYF.

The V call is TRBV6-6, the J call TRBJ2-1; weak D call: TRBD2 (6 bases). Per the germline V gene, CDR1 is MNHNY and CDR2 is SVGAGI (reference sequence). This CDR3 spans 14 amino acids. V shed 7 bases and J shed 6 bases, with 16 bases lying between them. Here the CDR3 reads CASIATRSSNEQFF. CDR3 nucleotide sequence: TGTGCCAGCATAGCGACTAGATCGTCCAATGAGCAGTTCTTC.

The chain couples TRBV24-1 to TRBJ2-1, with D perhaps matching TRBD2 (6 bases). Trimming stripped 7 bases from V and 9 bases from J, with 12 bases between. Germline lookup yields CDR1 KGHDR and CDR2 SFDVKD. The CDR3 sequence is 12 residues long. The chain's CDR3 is CATSQTSREQFF. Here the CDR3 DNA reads TGTGCCACCAGCCAGACTAGTCGTGAGCAGTTCTTC.

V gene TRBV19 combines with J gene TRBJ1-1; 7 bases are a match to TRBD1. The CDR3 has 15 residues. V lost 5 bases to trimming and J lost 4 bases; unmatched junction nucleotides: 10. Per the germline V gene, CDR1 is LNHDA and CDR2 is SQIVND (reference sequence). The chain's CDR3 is CASSPPTGLGTEAFF. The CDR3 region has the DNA TGTGCCAGTAGTCCCCCGACAGGGCTGGGCACTGAAGCTTTCTTT.

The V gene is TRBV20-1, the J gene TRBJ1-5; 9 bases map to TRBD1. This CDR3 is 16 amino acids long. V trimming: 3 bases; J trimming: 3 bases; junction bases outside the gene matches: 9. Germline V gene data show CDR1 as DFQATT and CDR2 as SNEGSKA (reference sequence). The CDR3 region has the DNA TGCAGTGCTAGTAAGTACGGGACAGGGACCAATCAGCCCCAGCATTTT. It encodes CSASKYGTGTNQPQHF.

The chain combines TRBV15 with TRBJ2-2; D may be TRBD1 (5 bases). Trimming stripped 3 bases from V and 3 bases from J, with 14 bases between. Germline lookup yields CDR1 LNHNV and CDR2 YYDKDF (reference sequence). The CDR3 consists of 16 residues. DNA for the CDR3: TGTGCCACCAGCAGCCCCGCCGCAGGGTACACCGGGGAGCTGTTTTTT. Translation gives CATSSPAAGYTGELFF.

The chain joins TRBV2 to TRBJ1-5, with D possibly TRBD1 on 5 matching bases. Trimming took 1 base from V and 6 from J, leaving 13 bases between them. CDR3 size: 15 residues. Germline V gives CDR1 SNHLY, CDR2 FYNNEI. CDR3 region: CASSEGLPGGQPQHF. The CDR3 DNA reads TGTGCCAGCAGTGAAGGGTTACCCGGGGGTCAGCCCCAGCATTTT.

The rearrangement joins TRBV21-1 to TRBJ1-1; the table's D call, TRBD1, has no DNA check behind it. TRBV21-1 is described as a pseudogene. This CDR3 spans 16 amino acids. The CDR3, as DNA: TGTGCCAGCAGTGGGGGGTCAGGGGGGATGAACACTGAAGCTTTCTTT. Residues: CASSGGSGGMNTEAFF.

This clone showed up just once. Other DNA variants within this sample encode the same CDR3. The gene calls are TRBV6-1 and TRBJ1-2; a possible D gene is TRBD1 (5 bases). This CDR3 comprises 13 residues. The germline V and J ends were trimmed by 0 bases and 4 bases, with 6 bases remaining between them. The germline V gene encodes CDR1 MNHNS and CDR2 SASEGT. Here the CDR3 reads CASSEAGGYGYTF. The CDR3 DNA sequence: TGTGCCAGCAGTGAAGCCGGGGGCTATGGCTACACCTTC.

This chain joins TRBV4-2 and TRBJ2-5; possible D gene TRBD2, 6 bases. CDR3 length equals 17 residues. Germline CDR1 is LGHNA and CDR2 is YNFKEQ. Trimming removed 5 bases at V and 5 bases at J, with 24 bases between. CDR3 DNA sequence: TGTGCCAGCAGCGCAGGCCGAACCGGGAAGGAGGGGGAGACCCAGTACTTC. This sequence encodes CASSAGRTGKEGETQYF.

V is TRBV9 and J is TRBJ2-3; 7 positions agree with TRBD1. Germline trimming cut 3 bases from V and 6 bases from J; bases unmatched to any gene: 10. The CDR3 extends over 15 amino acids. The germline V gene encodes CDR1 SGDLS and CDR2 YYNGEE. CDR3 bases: TGTGCCAGCAGCGCGATTGGACAGGATTTTGATACGCAGTATTTT. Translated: CASSAIGQDFDTQYF.